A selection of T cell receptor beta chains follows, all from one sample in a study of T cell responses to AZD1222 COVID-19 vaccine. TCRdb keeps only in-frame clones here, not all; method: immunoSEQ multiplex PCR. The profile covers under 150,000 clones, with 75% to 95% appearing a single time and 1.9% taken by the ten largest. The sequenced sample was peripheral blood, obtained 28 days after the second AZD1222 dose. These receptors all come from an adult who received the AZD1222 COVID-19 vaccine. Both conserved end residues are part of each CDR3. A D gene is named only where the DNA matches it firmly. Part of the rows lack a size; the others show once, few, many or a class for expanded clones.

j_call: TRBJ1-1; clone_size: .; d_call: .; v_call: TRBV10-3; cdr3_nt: TGTGCCACCGTGGACGACACGGGGACTGAAGCTTTCTTT; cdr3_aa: CATVDDTGTEAFF
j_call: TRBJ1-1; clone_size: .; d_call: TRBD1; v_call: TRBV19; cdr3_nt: TGTGCCAGTAGTATAGCCGGGACAGGGGTGACTGAAGCTTTCTTT; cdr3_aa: CASSIAGTGVTEAFF
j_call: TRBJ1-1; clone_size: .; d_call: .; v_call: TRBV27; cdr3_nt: TGTGCCAGCAGTTTAGGGTTTGGCGGGAACACTGAAGCTTTCTTT; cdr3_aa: CASSLGFGGNTEAFF
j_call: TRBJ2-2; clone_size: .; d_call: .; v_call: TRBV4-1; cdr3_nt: TGCGCCAGCAGCCAAGATGGTAGGGCCTGGGAGGAGCTGTTTTTT; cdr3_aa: CASSQDGRAWEELFF
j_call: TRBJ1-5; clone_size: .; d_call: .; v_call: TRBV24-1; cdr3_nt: TGTGCCACCAGTGATTCGGGCGGGGATAGCAATCAGCCCCAGCATTTT; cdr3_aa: CATSDSGGDSNQPQHF
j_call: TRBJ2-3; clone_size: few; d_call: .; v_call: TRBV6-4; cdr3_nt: TGTGCCAGCAGTGTTAGGGCGGGGAGCACAGATACGCAGTATTTT; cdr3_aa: CASSVRAGSTDTQYF
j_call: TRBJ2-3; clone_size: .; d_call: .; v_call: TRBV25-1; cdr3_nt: TGTGCCAGCAGTGACGGTCGCACAGATACGCAGTATTTT; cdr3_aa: CASSDGRTDTQYF
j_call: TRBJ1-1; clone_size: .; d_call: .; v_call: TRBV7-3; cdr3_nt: TGTGCCAGCAGCCCCGGGGTAGGGACTGAAGCTTTCTTT; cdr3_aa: CASSPGVGTEAFF
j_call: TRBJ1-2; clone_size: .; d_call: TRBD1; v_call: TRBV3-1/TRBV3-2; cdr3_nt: TGTGCCAGCAGCCAAGTCGGACAGGATGTTGGCTACACCTTC; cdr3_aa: CASSQVGQDVGYTF
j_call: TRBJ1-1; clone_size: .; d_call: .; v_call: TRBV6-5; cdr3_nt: TGTGCCAGCAGTAGGGACATAGGCACTGAAGCTTTCTTT; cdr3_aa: CASSRDIGTEAFF
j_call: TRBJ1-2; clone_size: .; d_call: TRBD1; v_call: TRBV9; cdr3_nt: TGTGCCAGCAGCCCCAGGGGGCGCAACTATGGCTACACCTTC; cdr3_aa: CASSPRGRNYGYTF
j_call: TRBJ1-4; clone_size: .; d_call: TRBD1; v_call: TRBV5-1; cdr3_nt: TGCGCCAGCAGCTGGGGCCTTACAGGGGGCGATGAAAAACTGTTTTTT; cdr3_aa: CASSWGLTGGDEKLFF
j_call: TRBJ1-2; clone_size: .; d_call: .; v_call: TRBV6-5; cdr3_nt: TGTGCCAGCAGGGGGGCGGCGGAAGGCTACACCTTC; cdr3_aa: CASRGAAEGYTF
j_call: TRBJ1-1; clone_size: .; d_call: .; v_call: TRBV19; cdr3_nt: TGTGCCAGTAGGACTGGGGTGGGAGGCACTGAAGCTTTCTTT; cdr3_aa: CASRTGVGGTEAFF
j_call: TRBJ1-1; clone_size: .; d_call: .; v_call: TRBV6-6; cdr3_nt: TGTGCCAGCAGGCCCTCAGACGGGGGCTTCACTGAAGCTTTCTTT; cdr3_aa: CASRPSDGGFTEAFF
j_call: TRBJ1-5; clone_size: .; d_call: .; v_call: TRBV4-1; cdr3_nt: TGCGCCAGCAGCCGATTCGCTGGGAATCAGCCCCAGCATTTT; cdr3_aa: CASSRFAGNQPQHF
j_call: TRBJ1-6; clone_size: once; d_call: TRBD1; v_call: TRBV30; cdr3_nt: TGTGCCTGGGGACTCAGGGGGGGTAGATATAATTCACCCCTCCACTTT; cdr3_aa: CAWGLRGGRYNSPLHF
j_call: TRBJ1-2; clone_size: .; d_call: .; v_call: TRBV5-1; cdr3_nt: TGCGCCAGCAAAAGCCAGGGTTCCAACTATGGCTACACCTTC; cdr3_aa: CASKSQGSNYGYTF
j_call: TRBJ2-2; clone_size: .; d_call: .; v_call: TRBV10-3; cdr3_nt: TGTGCCATCAGTGGGCCCGCGGAGAACACCGGGGAGCTGTTTTTT; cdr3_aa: CAISGPAENTGELFF
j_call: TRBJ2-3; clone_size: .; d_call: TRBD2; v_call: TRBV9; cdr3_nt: TGTGCCAGCAGCACTGGGACTAGCGGGATCACAGATACGCAGTATTTT; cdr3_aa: CASSTGTSGITDTQYF
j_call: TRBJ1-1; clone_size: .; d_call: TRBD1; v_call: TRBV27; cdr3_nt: TGTGCCAGCAGTTTAGTCACAGGGGGCCGAGGTGAAGCTTTCTTT; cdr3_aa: CASSLVTGGRGEAFF
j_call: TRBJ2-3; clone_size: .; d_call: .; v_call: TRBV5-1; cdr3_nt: TGCGCCAGCAGCTTGGGGGCCCTAGGGCGCACAGATACGCAGTATTTT; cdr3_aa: CASSLGALGRTDTQYF
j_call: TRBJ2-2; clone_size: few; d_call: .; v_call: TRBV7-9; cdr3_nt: TGTGCCAGCAGCTTATTTCGCACTGCCGGGGAGCTGTTTTTT; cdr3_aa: CASSLFRTAGELFF
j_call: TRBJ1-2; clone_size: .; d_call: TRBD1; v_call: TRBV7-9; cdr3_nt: TGTGCCAGCAGCTGGACAGGTTCTAACTATGGCTACACCTTC; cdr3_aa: CASSWTGSNYGYTF
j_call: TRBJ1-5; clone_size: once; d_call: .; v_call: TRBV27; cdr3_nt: TGTGCCAGCAGGGGTATTACTGGCAATCAGCCCCAGCATTTT; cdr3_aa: CASRGITGNQPQHF
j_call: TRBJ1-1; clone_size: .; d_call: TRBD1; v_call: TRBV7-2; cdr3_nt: TGTGCCAGCAGCCAGGGACAGGGGATGAACACTGAAGCTTTCTTT; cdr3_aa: CASSQGQGMNTEAFF
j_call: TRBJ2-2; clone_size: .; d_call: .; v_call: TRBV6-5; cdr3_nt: TGTGCCAGCAGTTTATACAGGGAGGGTAACACCGGGGAGCTGTTTTTT; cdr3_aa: CASSLYREGNTGELFF
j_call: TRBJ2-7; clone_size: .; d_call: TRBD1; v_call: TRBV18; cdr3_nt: TGTGCCAGCTCACCCGACAGGGCTCGAAACGAGCAGTACTTC; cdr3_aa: CASSPDRARNEQYF
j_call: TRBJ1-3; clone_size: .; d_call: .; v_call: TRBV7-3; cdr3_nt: TGTGCCAGCAGCGAGCAAAACTCTGGAAACACCATATATTTT; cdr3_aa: CASSEQNSGNTIYF
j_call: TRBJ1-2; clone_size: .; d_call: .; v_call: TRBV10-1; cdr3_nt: TGCGCCAGCAGTTCCGAAGGGGGTGGCTATGGCTACACCTTC; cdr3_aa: CASSSEGGGYGYTF
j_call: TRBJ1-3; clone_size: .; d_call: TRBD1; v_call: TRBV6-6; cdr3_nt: TGTGCCAGCAGTCCTCCGGGACAGGGTCTCCTCGGGGACACCATATATTTT; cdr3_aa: CASSPPGQGLLGDTIYF
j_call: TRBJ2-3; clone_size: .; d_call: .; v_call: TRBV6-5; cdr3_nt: TGTGCCAGCACCACCACCCTTTCTAGCACAGATACGCAGTATTTT; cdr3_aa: CASTTTLSSTDTQYF
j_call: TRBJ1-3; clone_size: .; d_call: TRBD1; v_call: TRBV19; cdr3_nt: TGTGCCAGTACCAAACAGGGACAGCTGAACTCTGGAAACACCATATATTTT; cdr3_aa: CASTKQGQLNSGNTIYF
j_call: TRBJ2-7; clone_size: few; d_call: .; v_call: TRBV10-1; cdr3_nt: TGCGCCAGCAGTGGTTCTCGGGACACCCGGCGAGCGGGACAGTACTTC; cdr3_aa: CASSGSRDTRRAGQYF
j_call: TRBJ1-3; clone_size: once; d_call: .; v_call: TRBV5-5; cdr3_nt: TGTGCCAGCAGCCCCAAGGGCTCTGGAAACACCATATATTTT; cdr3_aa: CASSPKGSGNTIYF
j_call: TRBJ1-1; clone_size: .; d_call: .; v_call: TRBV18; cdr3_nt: TGTGCCAGCTCACCACCGAGCCGAAACACTGAAGCTTTCTTT; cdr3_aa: CASSPPSRNTEAFF
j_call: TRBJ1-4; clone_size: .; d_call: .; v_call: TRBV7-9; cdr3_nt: TGTGCCAGCAGCTTTGGGGACACCGCTAATGAAAAACTGTTTTTT; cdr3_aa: CASSFGDTANEKLFF
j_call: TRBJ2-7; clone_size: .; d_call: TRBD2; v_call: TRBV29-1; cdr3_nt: TGCAGCGCCATGGGACTAGCCTACGAGCAGTACTTC; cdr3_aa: CSAMGLAYEQYF
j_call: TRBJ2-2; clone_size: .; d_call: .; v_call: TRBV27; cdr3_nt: TGTGCCAGCAGCCGAAGATGGGGGACGGACACCGGGGAGCTGTTTTTT; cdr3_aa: CASSRRWGTDTGELFF
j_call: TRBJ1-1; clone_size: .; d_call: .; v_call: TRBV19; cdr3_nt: TGTGCCAGTAGTACTCTACACACTGAAGCTTTCTTT; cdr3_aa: CASSTLHTEAFF
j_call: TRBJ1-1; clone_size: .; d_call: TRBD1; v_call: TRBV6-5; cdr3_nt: TGTGCCAGCAGTTACTTTTTAGGGGGCTCCACTGAAGCTTTCTTT; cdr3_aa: CASSYFLGGSTEAFF